A single T cell receptor beta chain is shown here with its context. Its antigen is unknown. The sample holds no much larger clone one base away, and base qualities are not on file. The CDR3 numbers 13 residues from cysteine through phenylalanine. Left in the record is the CDR3 DNA by itself, 39 bases read in frame from the first base. V sheds 10 bases and J sheds 8 bases, leaving 20 bases between their ends. The germline V gene sets CDR1 to MNHEY and CDR2 to SVGAGI. Whole blood was collected in K2EDTA tubes by collaborating institutions according to the institutions' own protocols. For TCRbeta analysis, collaborators shipped samples as frozen whole blood, isolated PBMCs, or DNA extracted from either of those sample types. The data are from a study of blood T cell repertoires in COVID-19 (TCRdb year 2020). For the wider study: Samples from collaborators originated in the United States, Italy and Spain and spanned both the acute and convalescent phases of COVID-19. The prospective study material was composed of cDNA or gDNA derived from T cells, B-cell-depleted T cells, or PBMCs. The repertoires were released in a freely available public database meant as a resource for research on the immune response to SARS-CoV-2. The sample metadata nearly always contained a de-identified subject ID, COVID-19 status, age in years and sex. Subjects who had been exposed to COVID-19, were actively infected with it, or had recovered from it provided the deeply sampled blood TCRbeta repertoires that made up the dataset. HLA class I and class II types, where available, came from metadata supplied by the sample provider rather than from assay-based typing. The samples were drawn from the first 160 participants of the ongoing ImmuneRACE study and from 950 to 1,500 subjects provided by 6 global collaborators.

Study-level results and caveats: The quantity of clinical and demographic metadata differed by source and by participant and was supplied without curation.

TCRbeta CDR3 regions were amplified from genomic DNA using the immunoSEQ Assay, a bias-controlled multiplex PCR. Regarding the original processing steps: Nucleated cell counts per sample were estimated from amplification of reference gene primers within the assay. To quantify the absolute abundance of each unique TCRbeta CDR3 rearrangement, sequence reads were collapsed and filtered. For each sample, productive Simpson clonality was calculated as the square root of Simpson's diversity index over productive rearrangements. TCRdb mirrors the immuneACCESS table, restricted to in-frame sequences. Some clones are absent from its copies; in checked studies, under half trace to an unresolved V gene, and the reason for the others is unknown. V and J calls plus clone size are reproduced from that table; the DNA served to infer D and trimming. Counted in this sample were about 130,000 clones; around 88% of them appeared once. The ten largest account for roughly 5.4% of the sample.

The sequence was obtained from a human donor in a cohort sampled during active COVID-19. This receptor chain uses TRBV6-5 and TRBJ1-2; no D gene can be assigned with confidence. The sequenced sample was peripheral blood. In nucleotide form, the sequence is TGTGCCACCTCCCGAATAGAGGGTGAGGGCTACACCTTC. Its protein reads: CATSRIEGEGYTF.